This T cell receptor beta chain was profiled in a study of T-cell memory formation after mild COVID-19. Only a few counts were recorded for this clonotype. One entry per CDR3 protein results from TCRdb running MiXCR on the 5' RACE reads. The sample lists around 300,000 distinct CDR3 sequences, about 20% occurring once. The sample consisted of PBMCs or a T cell subset sorted from them (not recorded which). The sequence derives from a man between 18 and 29 years old who had mild COVID-19 (a few samples of this study predate the infection). Cell type and time point are not known.

CDR3 amino acids: CASSYSNEKLFF. CDR3 coding DNA: TGTGCCAGCAGTTACTCGAACGAAAAACTGTTTTTT. The chain recombines TRBV6-2 or TRBV6-3 with TRBJ1-4; no definite D call. Germline V CDR1 and CDR2: MNHEY, SVGEGT. The V end lost 0 bases, the J end lost 8 bases, and 4 bases lay between the germline ends. CDR3 length: 12 residues.